This T cell receptor beta chain emerged from a study of cytomegalovirus exposure and HLA in healthy donors. Study information: Researchers previously reported finding 90 million to 130 million unique TCR beta sequences from 170 million or so T cells. Study-level points and caveats: Cytomegalovirus-associated TCR beta chains were listed, numbering over 150. Relative to the approximately 700-donor mean, N-insertions were reportedly fewer in an Asian-associated ancestry cluster in a later analysis.

Donors showed nominal health when sampled, although they likely had unrecorded immune exposures. Both 60 Vbeta primers and 13 Jbeta primers went into the PCR. The data were produced by immunoSEQ multiplex PCR, yet TCRdb's version contains in-frame clones alone and is incomplete. The table lists about 160,000 clones, around 80% of them singletons, with roughly 9% in the top ten. A word on this clone: Antigen specificity is unknown.

This CDR3 is built from 13 residues. Germline V gene sequence: CDR1 SGHRS, CDR2 YFSETQ. Trimming pared 0 bases from V and 7 bases from J, leaving 10 bases between. The sequenced sample consisted of PBMCs. This clonotype was sampled from a man aged 18 to 35 in good health and CMV-seropositive. The chain has TRBV5-1 and TRBJ1-2; maybe TRBD1 (5 bases). CDR3 nucleotide sequence: TGCGCCAGCAGCTTGGAGCAGGGAGGTGGCTACACCTTC. As protein: CASSLEQGGGYTF.